The entry below gives a single T cell receptor beta chain sequence along with its context. Antigen specificity is unknown. This CDR3 is 12 amino acids long. Germline V lookup: CDR1 MDHEN, CDR2 SYDVKM. Trimming took off 4 bases at V and 5 bases at J, with 8 bases between the two ends. This sample's time point: week 47, end of study. The study gave 300 ug of mutant IDH1 20-mer peptide per vaccine dose, with topical imiquimod. This entry comes from a study of a mutant IDH1 vaccine in newly diagnosed glioma. Study overall: The initiation of vaccination occurred 4-6 weeks after radiotherapy alone, or with temozolomide cycles. Treated patients had a mean age of approximately 40 years and a 62.5% male, approximately 38% female split.

Some clones are missing from TCRdb's copy, which holds only in-frame ones; the method was immunoSEQ multiplex PCR. There are some 87,000 clones in the sample; roughly four fifths occur only once, and approximately 5.6% lies in the top ten. The starting material was PBMCs, obtained from a glioma patient whose treatment included an IDH1 peptide vaccine. The sequence derives from a man aged 40-50 years with glioma. The rearrangement links TRBV28 to TRBJ1-2, with unresolved D. This chain's CDR3 is CASSSSIYGYTF. As DNA, the CDR3 is TGTGCCAGCAGTTCCAGTATATATGGCTACACCTTC.